This passage covers 19 T cell receptor beta chains from one sample sequenced in a study of blood T cells in healthy people across ages. The authors ran a second PCR of about 6 to 11 cycles using a sample-barcoded 5' primer and a J-beta primer mix. TCRdb independently ran MiXCR on the 5' RACE reads; one entry per CDR3 protein. The sample contains roughly 1,800,000 distinct CDR3 sequences, about 49% of which appear only once. Sequenced input: blood. These receptors were collected from a woman in her thirties or forties in good health.

Only a few counts were recorded for this clonotype. J is TRBJ1-2 and V is TRBV7-3; TRBD1 agrees at 7 bases. This CDR3 has 14 amino acids. Germline V gives CDR1 SGHTA, CDR2 FQGTGA. Trimming at V came to 5 bases and at J to 6 bases, leaving 9 bases not matched to a gene. DNA for the CDR3: TGTGCCAGCAGCGCAACGACAGGGAGGCATGGCTACACCTTC. Translation: CASSATTGRHGYTF.

The CDR3 DNA sequence: TGTGCCAGCAGTGAAGGTTTCCTAAACGATGAGCAGTTCTTC. As protein: CASSEGFLNDEQFF. The gene calls are TRBV2 and TRBJ2-1, with D hard to call. V was shortened by 1 base and J by 8 bases, with 12 bases between the two germline ends. The CDR3 is made up of 14 amino acids. CDR1 and CDR2 from the germline V gene are SNHLY and FYNNEI.

The chain uses TRBV29-1 and TRBJ2-1; tentatively, D is TRBD1 or TRBD2 (6 bases each). V was shortened by 7 bases and J by 0 bases, with 13 bases between the two germline ends. The CDR3 covers 14 residues. Germline CDR1 is SQVTM and CDR2 is ANQGSEA. In nucleotides, the CDR3 is TGCAGCGAAGAGGGGGGCCTCTCCTACAATGAGCAGTTCTTC. Translated, it gives CSEEGGLSYNEQFF.

This clonotype occurred a few times. This chain links TRBV6-1 with TRBJ2-5; TRBD1 aligns across 7 bases. Germline trimming cut 2 bases from V and 1 base from J; bases unmatched to any gene: 1. The length of the CDR3 is 14 residues. Germline lookup yields CDR1 MNHNS and CDR2 SASEGT. CDR3 protein: CASSENRGQETQYF. DNA of the CDR3: TGTGCCAGCAGTGAAAACAGGGGCCAAGAGACCCAGTACTTC.

The chain recombines TRBV6-4 with TRBJ1-2, with 7 bases fitting TRBD1. V dropped 4 bases and J dropped 6; count of bases not matched to a gene: 14. Germline V gives CDR1 MRHNA, CDR2 SNTAGT. The CDR3 is 16 residues long. Written as DNA, the CDR3 is TGTGCCAGCAGTGCCTATCCGACAGGGCTTGTTGATGGCTACACCTTC. It codes for CASSAYPTGLVDGYTF.

The chain uses TRBV10-3 and TRBJ2-1, with D possibly TRBD2 on 5 matching bases. The J call is uncertain, as TRBJ2-7 better fits the DNA end. The CDR3 contains 16 residues. Germline V lookup: CDR1 ENHRY, CDR2 SYGVKD. The CDR3 coding sequence is TGTGCCATCAGTGAGTCGAGTGCTAGCTCCTACAATGAGCAGTACTTC. It codes for CAISESSASSYNEQYF.

V usage is TRBV7-9 and J usage is TRBJ2-7; no firm D call. The CDR3 totals 14 residues. The germline V gene encodes CDR1 SEHNR and CDR2 FQNEAQ (reference sequence). Trimming pared 1 base from V and 7 bases from J, leaving 14 bases between. CDR3: CASSLESEQVEQYF. The CDR3 nucleotides are TGTGCCAGCAGCTTAGAATCTGAACAAGTGGAGCAGTACTTC. The full variable domain, its missing parts supplied by reference TRBV7-9 and TRBJ2-7, is DTGVSQNPRHKITKRGQNVTFRCDPISEHNRLYWYRQTLGQGPEFLTYFQNEAQLEKSRLLSDRFSAERPKGSFSTLEIQRTEQGDSAMYLCASSLESEQVEQYFGPGTRLTVT.

The rearrangement links TRBV24-1 to TRBJ2-1, with 8 bases matching TRBD1. Per the germline V gene, CDR1 is KGHDR and CDR2 is SFDVKD. The CDR3 is made up of 14 amino acids. Trimming removed 9 bases from V and 8 bases from J; junction bases left unmatched: 11. The CDR3 nucleotides are TGTGCCACCCAGGGGGCAGGGAGATACGATGAGCAGTTCTTC. This translates into CATQGAGRYDEQFF.

This rearrangement joins TRBV28 to TRBJ2-5; D possibly corresponds to TRBD1 (6 bases). The V end lost 6 bases, the J end lost 6 bases, and 23 bases lay between the germline ends. Germline-derived CDR1 and CDR2 are MDHEN and SYDVKM. The CDR3 covers 16 residues. CDR3 residues: CASRGRQAPTGKTQYF. CDR3 nucleotides: TGTGCCAGCAGGGGACGACAGGCCCCGACGGGAAAGACCCAGTACTTC.

CDR3 region: CASSPEGHYNSPLHF. The DNA for the CDR3 is TGTGCCAGCAGTCCCGAGGGCCACTATAATTCACCCCTCCACTTT. The chain uses TRBV7-2 and TRBJ1-6; D remains ambiguous. Trimming removed 6 bases from V and 3 bases from J, with 12 bases in between. The V gene's germline CDR1 is SGHTA and CDR2 FQGNSA. The CDR3 consists of 15 residues.

The V and J genes are TRBV7-3 and TRBJ2-5; TRBD1 aligns across 9 bases. CDR1 SGHTA and CDR2 FQGTGA come from the germline V gene. The CDR3 totals 17 residues. J gave up 1 base and V 1 base, and 7 bases lay outside the gene matches. The CDR3 loop is CASSLRDREFRQETQYF. CDR3 bases: TGTGCCAGCAGCTTAAGGGACAGGGAGTTTCGCCAAGAGACCCAGTACTTC.

The rearrangement links TRBV6-5 to TRBJ2-7; the D gene is possibly TRBD1 (5 bases). Germline CDR1 MNHEY, CDR2 SVGAGI. This CDR3 is built from 15 residues. Trimming cost V 3 bases and J 3 bases, with 15 bases left between them. The DNA for the CDR3 is TGTGCCAGCAGTTATTCAATCCAGGGTGACTACGAGCAGTACTTC. Translation gives CASSYSIQGDYEQYF.

This clonotype was seen a few times. The genes are TRBV6-6 and TRBJ2-7, with D possibly being TRBD2 (6 bases). CDR3 size: 10 residues. Trimming left V 7 bases short and J 8 bases short, with 9 bases between. From germline, CDR1 is MNHNY and CDR2 SVGAGI (reference sequence). The CDR3 spells CASTGGQQYF. The DNA for the CDR3 is TGTGCCAGCACCGGAGGGCAGCAGTACTTC.

With respect to this clonotype: An end of the junction differs from the germline gene, which may be a read error. The chain links TRBV10-3 to TRBJ2-5; weak D call: TRBD2 (6 bases). The length of the CDR3 is 14 residues. Germline V CDR1 and CDR2: ENHRY, SYGVKD. The CDR3 spells CAISKSSTEGTLYF. In DNA, the CDR3 is TGTGCCATCAGTAAGAGCAGCACGGAGGGGACCCTGTACTTC.

This clonotype was seen just once. The rearrangement uses TRBV9 and TRBJ1-5, with unresolved D. CDR1 and CDR2 from the germline V gene are SGDLS and YYNGEE. CDR3 length: 14 residues. The V end was cut by 0 bases, the J end by 6 bases, with 10 bases between. The CDR3 loop reads CASSVAPAGQPQHF. The CDR3 DNA is TGTGCCAGCAGCGTAGCCCCGGCCGGTCAGCCCCAGCATTTT.

With respect to this clonotype: Mismatch with germline at one junction end may stem from a read error. This chain uses TRBV29-1 with TRBJ2-3; D might be TRBD1 (5 bases). CDR3 length: 13 amino acids. In germline, CDR1 is SQVTM, CDR2 ANQGSEA. The CDR3 protein is CSVDKSTTDTRYF. As DNA, the CDR3 is TGCAGCGTTGACAAGTCTACGACAGATACGCGGTATTTT.

The gene calls are TRBV6-5 and TRBJ2-2; 7 nucleotides agree with TRBD2. Germline V gene lookup returns CDR1 MNHEY and CDR2 SVGAGI. Losses at the gene ends were 4 bases for V and 5 bases for J; bases not matched to a gene: 7. CDR3 size: 15 residues. CDR3 protein: CASSLGPRGTGELFF. In nucleotides, the CDR3 is TGTGCCAGCAGTTTAGGACCGCGGGGGACCGGGGAGCTGTTTTTT.

This chain connects TRBV7-3 to TRBJ2-6; maybe TRBD1 (5 bases). This CDR3 region has 13 residues. Looked up from germline, CDR1 is SGHTA and CDR2 is FQGTGA. V lost 8 bases and J 0 bases, leaving 5 bases between the germline ends. CDR3 protein: CASGHSGANVLTF. The DNA for the CDR3 is TGTGCCAGCGGACACTCTGGGGCCAACGTCCTGACTTTC.

This sequence joins TRBV20-1 and TRBJ1-5; TRBD1 aligns across 7 bases. This CDR3 has 16 amino acids. The germline CDR1 and CDR2 sequences are DFQATT and SNEGSKA (reference sequence). Germline trimming cut 6 bases from V and 0 bases from J; bases unmatched to any gene: 11. CDR3 nucleotides: TGCAGTGCCCGGGCGGGACAGAGCTATAGCAATCAGCCCCAGCATTTT. It specifies CSARAGQSYSNQPQHF.